Detailed here is one T cell receptor beta chain. V shed 0 bases and J 3 bases; nucleotides not matched to a gene: 7. Germline V CDR1 and CDR2: MNHEY, SMNVEV (reference sequence). The CDR3 has 16 amino acids. The record originates from a study of blood T cell repertoires in COVID-19. Study in general: The United States, Italy and Spain were the sources of the acute and convalescent COVID-19 samples. The analysed material was cDNA or gDNA that came from T cells, B-cell-depleted T cells, or PBMCs.

Authors' methods: How many nucleated cells were present was estimated from reference gene primer amplification. Sequenced by immunoSEQ multiplex PCR; TCRdb stores in-frame clones only, minus some. The DNA was the basis for D and trimming; V, J and clone size are from that table. Of 200,000 to 250,000 clones listed, approximately 87% are singletons. This chain joins TRBV27 and TRBJ1-1; 7 nucleotides line up with TRBD1. The sequenced sample was peripheral blood. This TCR was sampled from a man in his 60s with acute or convalescent COVID-19. Here the CDR3 DNA reads TGTGCCAGCAGTTTATCGGACAGGTCCGAGGACACTGAAGCTTTCTTT. This gives the protein CASSLSDRSEDTEAFF.